These 15 T cell receptor beta chains were sequenced from one sample in a study of glioma-infiltrating T cells. TCR alpha and beta CDR3 regions were amplified from RNA using iRepertoire nested multiplex PCR. Using its own MiXCR run on the multiplex PCR reads, TCRdb lists one record per CDR3 protein. Among about 99,000 distinct CDR3 sequences, approximately 28% were seen once, and the ten largest hold less than 55%. Sequences were obtained from glioma tissue, nonneoplastic brain tissue, or PBMCs (not recorded which). These receptors originate from a human donor with low-grade glioma or glioblastoma, undergoing nonglioma brain surgery, or in good health (not recorded which).

This clonotype has ten or more counts. The chain combines TRBV6-2 or TRBV6-3 with TRBJ2-7; D not certain. The CDR3 extends over 12 amino acids. Germline values: CDR1 MNHEY, CDR2 SVGEGT. V lost 2 bases and J lost 6, with 8 bases in between. The CDR3 sequence: CASSYQVVEQYF. As DNA, the CDR3 is TGTGCCAGCAGTTACCAGGTGGTCGAGCAGTACTTC.

This clonotype occurred many times. V usage is TRBV4-2 and J usage is TRBJ1-1; D not resolved. Germline lookup yields CDR1 LGHNA and CDR2 YNFKEQ. The CDR3 loop spans 14 amino acids. Trimming shortened V by 1 base and J by 1 base, and 7 bases separated the two germline ends. In DNA form, the CDR3 reads TGTGCCAGCAGCCAAGGCGTAGGGAACACTGAAGCTTTCTTT. It translates to CASSQGVGNTEAFF.

As to this clonotype: A read error may explain this, as a much larger clone is one base away. The chain combines TRBV2 with TRBJ2-1; 10 bases are shared with TRBD1. J lost 12 bases, V lost 6 bases, and 11 bases had no gene match. This CDR3 spans 14 amino acids. Germline CDR1 reads SNHLY; CDR2 reads FYNNEI. CDR3 coding DNA: TGTGCCAGCAGGAGACAGGGGGCGAATGAGGGGCAGTTCTTC. Its protein is CASRRQGANEGQFF.

A word on this clonotype: Since a much larger clone is just one base distant, this may be a read error. The rearrangement uses TRBV24-1 and TRBJ2-5, with 9 positions matching TRBD1. This CDR3 spans 15 amino acids. The germline V gene encodes CDR1 KGHDR and CDR2 SFDVKD. CDR3 in amino acids: CATCDETGGRETQYF. As DNA, the CDR3 is TGTGCCACCTGTGATGAAACAGGGGGCCGCGAGACCCAGTACTTC.

Of note for this clonotype: Given a much more abundant clone one base away, this may be a read error. This chain links TRBV4-1 with TRBJ2-1, with D tentatively TRBD2 (6 bases). Germline V gives CDR1 MGHRA, CDR2 YSYEKL. V lost 4 bases and J lost 4, with 17 bases in between. The CDR3 length is 16 residues. The CDR3 reads CASSRTLVGGYNEQFF. The CDR3, as DNA: TGCGCCAGCAGCCGAACATTAGTGGGGGGTTACAATGAGCAGTTCTTC.

This clonotype occurred a few times. V and J are TRBV11-1 and TRBJ2-2, with D uncertain. There are 17 residues in the CDR3. Germline lookup yields CDR1 SGHAT and CDR2 FQDESV (reference sequence). Trimming stripped 3 bases from V and 4 bases from J, with 18 bases between. As DNA, the CDR3 is TGTGCCAGCAGCTTGAGTATGCTCGCAGCCTCCACCGGGGAGCTGTTTTTT. Translating gives CASSLSMLAASTGELFF.

The table lists this clonotype with a few counts. The rearrangement links TRBV7-8 to TRBJ1-5; tentatively, D is TRBD1 (5 bases). The CDR3 consists of 16 residues. Trimming pared 5 bases from V and 5 bases from J, leaving 19 bases between. Germline CDR1 is SGHVS and CDR2 is FQNEAQ. DNA for the CDR3: TGTGCCAGCAGCCCTGGCCGGGGCCCCGGATATCAGCCCCAGCATTTT. Translating it yields CASSPGRGPGYQPQHF.

This clonotype was found many times. V usage is TRBV4-2 and J usage is TRBJ1-2; D not certain. Germline V gives CDR1 LGHNA, CDR2 YNFKEQ. Trimming cost V 0 bases and J 2 bases, with 7 bases left between them. This CDR3 is 14 amino acids long. CDR3 amino acids: CASSQDQGNYGYTF. The CDR3 DNA sequence: TGTGCCAGCAGCCAAGATCAAGGCAACTATGGCTACACCTTC.

This clonotype occurred a few times. A much larger clone is a single base away; this may be a read error. In DNA, the CDR3 is TGTGCCAGCAGTTACTCGAAGGCGGCGGGAAAGGTGGGCTACACCTTC. Its translation: CASSYSKAAGKVGYTF. The J gene is TRBJ1-2, the V gene TRBV6-2 or TRBV6-3, with D uncertain. The CDR3 spans 16 residues. Germline V gene data show CDR1 as MNHEY and CDR2 as SVGEGT. Trimming cost V 0 bases and J 8 bases, with 19 bases left between them.

As to this clonotype: This could be a read error, since a much larger clone is one nucleotide away. The chain is built from TRBV5-1 and TRBJ2-1, with D possibly TRBD1 on 5 matching bases. Trimming stripped 2 bases from V and 3 bases from J, with 9 bases between. The germline V gene has CDR1 SGHRS and CDR2 YFSETQ. This CDR3 comprises 14 residues. The CDR3 coding sequence is TGCGCCAGCAGCTTAGGGGAAATCTACAATGAGCAGTTCTTC. It codes for CASSLGEIYNEQFF.

Notes on this clonotype: A read error is possible here, since a much larger clone lies one base away. The DNA of the CDR3 is TGTGCCACCAGTGACCCCGCGCGCGGCCTGGCCGGAGATACGCAGTATTTT. Residues: CATSDPARGLAGDTQYF. The chain is built from TRBV24-1 and TRBJ2-3; D remains unclear. This CDR3 is built from 17 residues. Trimming took 4 bases from V and 5 from J, leaving 21 bases between them. Per germline, CDR1 KGHDR and CDR2 SFDVKD.

The chain employs TRBV27 and TRBJ1-5; D is possibly TRBD1 (5 bases). Germline assignment: CDR1 MNHEY and CDR2 SMNVEV (reference sequence). V lost 6 bases to trimming and J lost 5 bases, with 23 bases between them. CDR3 length equals 17 residues. CDR3 amino acids: CASSAGVGRPNDQPQHF. The CDR3 DNA reads as TGTGCCAGCAGCGCGGGGGTGGGACGCCCGAATGATCAGCCCCAGCATTTT.

This clonotype has just a few counts. The chain has TRBV12-3 or TRBV12-4 and TRBJ2-5; the D is unclear. V was shortened by 3 bases and J by 1 base, with 15 bases between the two germline ends. This CDR3 is 16 amino acids long. The CDR3 loop reads CASSFGDTAPQETQYF. The DNA for the CDR3 is TGTGCCAGCAGTTTCGGAGATACTGCCCCCCAAGAGACCCAGTACTTC.

The table lists this clonotype with many counts. The CDR3, as DNA: TGCAGCGTTGAGAGTTATCAGCCCCAGCATTTT. Encoded protein: CSVESYQPQHF. The gene calls are TRBV29-1 and TRBJ1-5; D unresolved. V dropped 3 bases and J dropped 5 bases, with 5 bases sitting between them. CDR1 is SQVTM and CDR2 is ANQGSEA in the germline V gene. CDR3 size: 11 residues.

The gene calls are TRBV2 and TRBJ2-7; TRBD1 agrees at 7 bases. The CDR3 length is 14 residues. The germline CDR1 and CDR2 sequences are SNHLY and FYNNEI. Trimming removed 8 bases from V and 2 bases from J; junction bases left unmatched: 9. The CDR3 spells CASAGQARTYEQYF. Written as DNA, the CDR3 is TGTGCCAGCGCCGGACAGGCCAGGACCTACGAGCAGTACTTC.